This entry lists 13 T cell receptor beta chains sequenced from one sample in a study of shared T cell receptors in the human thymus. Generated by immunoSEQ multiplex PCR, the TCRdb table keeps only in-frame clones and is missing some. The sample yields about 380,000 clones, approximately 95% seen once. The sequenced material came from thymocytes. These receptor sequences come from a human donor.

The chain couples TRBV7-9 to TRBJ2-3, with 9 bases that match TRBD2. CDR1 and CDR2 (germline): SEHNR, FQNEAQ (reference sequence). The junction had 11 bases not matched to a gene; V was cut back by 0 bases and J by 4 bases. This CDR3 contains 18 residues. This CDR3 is CASSLAPLSGRGPDTQYF. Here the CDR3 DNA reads TGTGCCAGCAGCTTAGCCCCCCTTAGCGGGAGAGGGCCAGATACGCAGTATTTT.

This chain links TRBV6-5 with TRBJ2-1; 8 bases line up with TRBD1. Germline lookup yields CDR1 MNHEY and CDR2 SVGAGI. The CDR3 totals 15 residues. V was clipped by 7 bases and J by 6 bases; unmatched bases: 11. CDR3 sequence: CASISGTGSSNEQFF. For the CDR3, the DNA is TGTGCCAGCATTTCCGGGACAGGCTCGTCCAATGAGCAGTTCTTC.

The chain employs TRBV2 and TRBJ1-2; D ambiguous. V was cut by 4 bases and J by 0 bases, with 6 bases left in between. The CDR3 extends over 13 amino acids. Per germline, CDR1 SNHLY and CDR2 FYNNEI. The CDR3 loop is CASSGRPNYGYTF. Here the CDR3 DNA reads TGTGCCAGCAGTGGGAGGCCTAACTATGGCTACACCTTC.

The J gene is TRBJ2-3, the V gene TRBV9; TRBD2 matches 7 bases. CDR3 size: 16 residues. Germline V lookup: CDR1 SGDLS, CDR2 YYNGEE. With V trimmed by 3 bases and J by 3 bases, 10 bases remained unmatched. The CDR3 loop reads CASSENLAETTDTQYF. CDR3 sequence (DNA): TGTGCCAGCAGCGAGAACCTAGCGGAGACGACAGATACGCAGTATTTT.

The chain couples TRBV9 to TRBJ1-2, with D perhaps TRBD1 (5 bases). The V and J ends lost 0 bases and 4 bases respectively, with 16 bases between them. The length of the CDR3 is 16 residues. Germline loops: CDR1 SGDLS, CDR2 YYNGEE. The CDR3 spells CASSVVGRAPFYGYTF. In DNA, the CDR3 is TGTGCCAGCAGCGTAGTGGGCAGGGCTCCCTTCTATGGCTACACCTTC.

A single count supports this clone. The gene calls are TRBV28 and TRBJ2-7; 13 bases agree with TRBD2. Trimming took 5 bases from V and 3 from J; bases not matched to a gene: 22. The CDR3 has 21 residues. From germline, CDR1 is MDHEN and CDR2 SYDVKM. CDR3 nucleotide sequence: TGTGCCAGCAGTATGGCGGGACTAGCGGGGAGAGTGGGTAGTTTTATCTACGAGCAGTACTTC. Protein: CASSMAGLAGRVGSFIYEQYF.

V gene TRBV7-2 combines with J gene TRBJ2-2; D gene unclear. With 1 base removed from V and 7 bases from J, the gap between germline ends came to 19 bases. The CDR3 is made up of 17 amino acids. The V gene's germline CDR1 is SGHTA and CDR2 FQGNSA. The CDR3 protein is CASSLGASNSRSGELFF. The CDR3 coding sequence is TGTGCCAGCAGCTTAGGCGCTTCAAACTCAAGAAGCGGGGAGCTGTTTTTT.

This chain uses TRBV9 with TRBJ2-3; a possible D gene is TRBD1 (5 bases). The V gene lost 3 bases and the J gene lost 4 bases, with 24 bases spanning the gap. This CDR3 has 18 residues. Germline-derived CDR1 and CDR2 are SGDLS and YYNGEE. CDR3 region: CASSARVRANDLPDTQYF. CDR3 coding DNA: TGTGCCAGCAGCGCCAGGGTCAGGGCGAATGACTTGCCAGATACGCAGTATTTT.

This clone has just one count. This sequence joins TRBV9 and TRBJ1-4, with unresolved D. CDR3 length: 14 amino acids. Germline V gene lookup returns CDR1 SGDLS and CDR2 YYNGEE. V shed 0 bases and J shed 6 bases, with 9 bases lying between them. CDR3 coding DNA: TGTGCCAGCAGCGTAGCTCTGGCGGATGAAAAACTGTTTTTT. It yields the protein CASSVALADEKLFF.

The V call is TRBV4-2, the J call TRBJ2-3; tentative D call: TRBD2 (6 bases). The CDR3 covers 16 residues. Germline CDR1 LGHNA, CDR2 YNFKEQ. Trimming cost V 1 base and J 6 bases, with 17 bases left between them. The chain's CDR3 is CASSQALGGEGDTQYF. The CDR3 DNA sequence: TGTGCCAGCAGCCAAGCGCTCGGGGGAGAGGGGGATACGCAGTATTTT.

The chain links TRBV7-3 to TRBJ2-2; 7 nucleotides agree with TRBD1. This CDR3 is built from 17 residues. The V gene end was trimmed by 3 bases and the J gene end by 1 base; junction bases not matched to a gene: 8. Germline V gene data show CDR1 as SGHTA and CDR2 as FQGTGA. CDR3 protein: CASSFQPRTGNTGELFF. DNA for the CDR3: TGTGCCAGCAGCTTCCAACCCCGGACAGGGAACACCGGGGAGCTGTTTTTT.

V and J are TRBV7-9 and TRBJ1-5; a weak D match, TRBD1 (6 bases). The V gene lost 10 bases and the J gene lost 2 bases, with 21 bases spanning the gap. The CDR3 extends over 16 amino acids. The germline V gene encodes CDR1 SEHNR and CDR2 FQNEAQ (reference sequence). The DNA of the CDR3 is TGTGCCATTAAGGCGGGGGGCGCGGACGGCAATCAGCCCCAGCATTTT. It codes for CAIKAGGADGNQPQHF.

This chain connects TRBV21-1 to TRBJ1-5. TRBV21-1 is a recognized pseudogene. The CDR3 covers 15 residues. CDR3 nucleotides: TGTGCCAGCCGAGTTCTAGACGGTATCAATCAGCCCCAGCATTTT. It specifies CASRVLDGINQPQHF.